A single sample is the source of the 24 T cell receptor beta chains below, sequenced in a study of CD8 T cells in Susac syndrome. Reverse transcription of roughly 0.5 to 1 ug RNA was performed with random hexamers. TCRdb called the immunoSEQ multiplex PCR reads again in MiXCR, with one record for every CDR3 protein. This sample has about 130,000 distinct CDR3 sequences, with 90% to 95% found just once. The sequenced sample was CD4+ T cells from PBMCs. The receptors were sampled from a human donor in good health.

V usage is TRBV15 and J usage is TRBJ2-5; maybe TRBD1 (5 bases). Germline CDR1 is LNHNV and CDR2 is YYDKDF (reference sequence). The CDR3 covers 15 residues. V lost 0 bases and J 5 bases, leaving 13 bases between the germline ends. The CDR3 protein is CATSRDQAGYETQYF. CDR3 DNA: TGTGCCACCAGCAGAGATCAGGCAGGGTATGAGACCCAGTACTTC.

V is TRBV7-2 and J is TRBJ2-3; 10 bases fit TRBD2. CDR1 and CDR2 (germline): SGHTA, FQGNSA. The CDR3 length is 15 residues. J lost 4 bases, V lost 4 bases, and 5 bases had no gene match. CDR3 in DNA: TGTGCCAGCAGCTCACAAGCGGGAGGGTCAGATACGCAGTATTTT. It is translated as CASSSQAGGSDTQYF.

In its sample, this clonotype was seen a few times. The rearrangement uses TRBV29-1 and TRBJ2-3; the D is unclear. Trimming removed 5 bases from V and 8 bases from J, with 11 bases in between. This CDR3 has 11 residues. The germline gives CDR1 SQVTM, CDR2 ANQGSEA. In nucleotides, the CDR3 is TGCAGCGTTTACCTAGTGGGTACGCAGTATTTT. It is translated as CSVYLVGTQYF.

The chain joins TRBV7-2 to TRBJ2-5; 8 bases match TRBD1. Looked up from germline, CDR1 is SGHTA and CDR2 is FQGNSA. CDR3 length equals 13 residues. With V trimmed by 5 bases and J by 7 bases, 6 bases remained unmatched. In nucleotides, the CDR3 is TGTGCCAGCAGCCTAGGACAGGGCAGGACCCAGTACTTC. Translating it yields CASSLGQGRTQYF.

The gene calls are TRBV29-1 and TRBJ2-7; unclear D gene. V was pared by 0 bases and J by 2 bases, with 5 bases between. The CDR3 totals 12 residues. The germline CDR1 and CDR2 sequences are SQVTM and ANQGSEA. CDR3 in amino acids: CSVEDQPYEQYF. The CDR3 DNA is TGCAGCGTTGAAGATCAACCCTACGAGCAGTACTTC.

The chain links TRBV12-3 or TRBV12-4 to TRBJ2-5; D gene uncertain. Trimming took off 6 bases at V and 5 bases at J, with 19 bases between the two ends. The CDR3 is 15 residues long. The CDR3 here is CASSLDGSPIETQYF. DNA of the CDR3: TGTGCCAGCAGCCTAGACGGCTCCCCGATCGAGACCCAGTACTTC.

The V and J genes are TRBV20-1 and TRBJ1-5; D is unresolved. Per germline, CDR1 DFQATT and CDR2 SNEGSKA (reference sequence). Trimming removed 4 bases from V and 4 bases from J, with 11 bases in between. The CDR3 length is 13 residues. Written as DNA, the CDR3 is TGCAGTGCTAAAGCGACATCGAATCAGCCCCAGCATTTT. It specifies CSAKATSNQPQHF.

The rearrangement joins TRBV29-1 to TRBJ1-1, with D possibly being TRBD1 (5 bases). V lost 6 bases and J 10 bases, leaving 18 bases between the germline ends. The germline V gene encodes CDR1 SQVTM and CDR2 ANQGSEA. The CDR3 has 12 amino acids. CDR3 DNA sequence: TGCAGCGTGACCGGGACGAGCAAACCAGCTTTCTTT. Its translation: CSVTGTSKPAFF. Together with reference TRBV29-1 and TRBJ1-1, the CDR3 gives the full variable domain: SAVISQKPSRDICQRGTSLTIQCQVDSQVTMMFWYRQQPGQSLTLIATANQGSEATYESGFVIDKFPISRPNLTFSTLTVSNMSPEDSSIYLCSVTGTSKPAFFGQGTRLTVV.

The CDR3 coding sequence is TGTGCCAGCAGCTTGGACAGGGGCTGGGTGTACGAGCAGTACTTC. Protein product: CASSLDRGWVYEQYF. This chain connects TRBV7-9 to TRBJ2-7; TRBD1 matches at 9 bases. Germline values: CDR1 SEHNR, CDR2 FQNEAQ (reference sequence). The CDR3 spans 15 residues. J lost 4 bases, V lost 3 bases, and 7 bases had no gene match.

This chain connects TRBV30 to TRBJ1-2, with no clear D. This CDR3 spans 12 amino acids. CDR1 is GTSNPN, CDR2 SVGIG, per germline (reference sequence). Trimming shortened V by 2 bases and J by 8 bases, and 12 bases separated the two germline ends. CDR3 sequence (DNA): TGTGCCTGGAGTCCAGGACCTGGCGGCTACACCTTC. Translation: CAWSPGPGGYTF. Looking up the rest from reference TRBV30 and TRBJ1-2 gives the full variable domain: SQTIHQWPATLVQPVGSPLSLECTVEGTSNPNLYWYRQAAGRGLQLLFYSVGIGQISSEVPQNLSASRPQDRQFILSSKKLLLSDSGFYLCAWSPGPGGYTFGSGTRLTVV.

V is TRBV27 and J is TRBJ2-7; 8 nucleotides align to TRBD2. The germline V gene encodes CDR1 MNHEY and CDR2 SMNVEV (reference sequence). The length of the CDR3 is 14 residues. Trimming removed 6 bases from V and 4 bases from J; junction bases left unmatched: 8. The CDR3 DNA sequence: TGTGCCAGCAGCCCAGCGGGAGTGAGGTACGAGCAGTACTTC. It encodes CASSPAGVRYEQYF.

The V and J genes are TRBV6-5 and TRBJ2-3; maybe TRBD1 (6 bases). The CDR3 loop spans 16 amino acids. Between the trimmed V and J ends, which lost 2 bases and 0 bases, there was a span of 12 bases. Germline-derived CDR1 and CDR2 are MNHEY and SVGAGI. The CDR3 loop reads CASSYLTGPSTDTQYF. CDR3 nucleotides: TGTGCCAGCAGTTACCTGACAGGACCCAGCACAGATACGCAGTATTTT.

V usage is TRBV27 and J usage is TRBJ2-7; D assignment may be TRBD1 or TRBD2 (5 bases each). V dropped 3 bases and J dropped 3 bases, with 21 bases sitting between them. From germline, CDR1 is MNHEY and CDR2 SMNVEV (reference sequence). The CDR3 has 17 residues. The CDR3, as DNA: TGTGCCAGCAGTTTTAGCGACAGACCATACGCCATCTACGAGCAGTACTTC. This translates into CASSFSDRPYAIYEQYF.

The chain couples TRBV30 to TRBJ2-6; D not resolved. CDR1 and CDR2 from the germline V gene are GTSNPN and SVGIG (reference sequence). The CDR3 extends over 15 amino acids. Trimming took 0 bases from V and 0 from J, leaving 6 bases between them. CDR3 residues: CAWSVLGSGANVLTF. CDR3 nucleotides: TGTGCCTGGAGTGTATTGGGCTCTGGGGCCAACGTCCTGACTTTC.

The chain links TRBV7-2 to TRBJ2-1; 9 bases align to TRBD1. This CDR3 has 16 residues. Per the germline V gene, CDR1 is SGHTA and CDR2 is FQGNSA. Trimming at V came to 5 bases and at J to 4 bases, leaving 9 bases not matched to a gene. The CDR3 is CASSGNGQGSYNEQFF. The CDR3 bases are TGTGCCAGCAGCGGGAACGGACAGGGGAGTTACAATGAGCAGTTCTTC.

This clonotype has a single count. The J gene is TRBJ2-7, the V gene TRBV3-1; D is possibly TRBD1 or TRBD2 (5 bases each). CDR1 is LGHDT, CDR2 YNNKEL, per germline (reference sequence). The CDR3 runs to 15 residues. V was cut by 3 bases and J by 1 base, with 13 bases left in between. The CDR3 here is CASSQGPINSYEQYF. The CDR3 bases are TGTGCCAGCAGCCAGGGACCTATCAATTCCTACGAGCAGTACTTC.

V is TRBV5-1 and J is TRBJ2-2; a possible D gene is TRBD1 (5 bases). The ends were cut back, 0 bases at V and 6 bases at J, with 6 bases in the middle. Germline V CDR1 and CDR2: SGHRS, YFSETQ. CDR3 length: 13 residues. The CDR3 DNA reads TGCGCCAGCAGCTTGGGGGGCCCCGGGGAGCTGTTTTTT. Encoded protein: CASSLGGPGELFF.

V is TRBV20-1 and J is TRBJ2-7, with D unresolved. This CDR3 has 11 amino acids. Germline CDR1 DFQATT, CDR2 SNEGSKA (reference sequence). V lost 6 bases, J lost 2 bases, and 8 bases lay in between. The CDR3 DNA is TGCAGTGCCGGGCCTACCTACGAGCAGTACTTC. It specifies CSAGPTYEQYF.

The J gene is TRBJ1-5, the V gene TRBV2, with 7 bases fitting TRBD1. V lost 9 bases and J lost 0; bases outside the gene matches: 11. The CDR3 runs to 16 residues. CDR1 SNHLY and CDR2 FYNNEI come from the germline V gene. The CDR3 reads CASSGQARFSNQPQHF. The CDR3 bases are TGTGCCAGTTCCGGACAGGCCCGTTTTAGCAATCAGCCCCAGCATTTT.

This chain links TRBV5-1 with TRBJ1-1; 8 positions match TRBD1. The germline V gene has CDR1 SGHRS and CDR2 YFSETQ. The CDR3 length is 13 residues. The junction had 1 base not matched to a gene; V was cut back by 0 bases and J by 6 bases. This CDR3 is CASSLDRGAEAFF. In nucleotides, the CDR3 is TGCGCCAGCAGCTTGGACAGGGGGGCTGAAGCTTTCTTT.

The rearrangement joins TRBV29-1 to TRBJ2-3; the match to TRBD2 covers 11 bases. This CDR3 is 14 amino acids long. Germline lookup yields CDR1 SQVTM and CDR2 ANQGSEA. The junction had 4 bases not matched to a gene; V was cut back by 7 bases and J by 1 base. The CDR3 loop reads CSAGLAGGTDTQYF. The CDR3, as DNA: TGCAGCGCAGGACTAGCGGGTGGCACAGATACGCAGTATTTT.

The CDR3 here is CASSTLAGGQYEQYF. The CDR3 nucleotides read TGTGCCAGCAGTACCCTAGCGGGAGGACAATACGAGCAGTACTTC. The V call is TRBV6-2 or TRBV6-3, the J call TRBJ2-7, with TRBD2 identical over 11 bases. Germline V gene data show CDR1 as MNHEY and CDR2 as SVGEGT. The CDR3 totals 15 residues. V was clipped by 5 bases and J by 4 bases; unmatched bases: 7.

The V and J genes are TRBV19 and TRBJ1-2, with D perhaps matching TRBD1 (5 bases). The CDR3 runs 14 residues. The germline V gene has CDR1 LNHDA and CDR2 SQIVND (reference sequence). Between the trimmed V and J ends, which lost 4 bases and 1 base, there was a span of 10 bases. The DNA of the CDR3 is TGTGCCAGTAGTACCGGGACGGGTAACTATGGCTACACCTTC. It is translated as CASSTGTGNYGYTF.

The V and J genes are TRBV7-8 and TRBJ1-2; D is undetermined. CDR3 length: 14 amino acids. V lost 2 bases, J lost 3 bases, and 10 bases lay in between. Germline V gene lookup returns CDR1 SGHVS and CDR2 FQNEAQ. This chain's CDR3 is CASSLNGDDYGYTF. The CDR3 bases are TGTGCCAGCAGCTTAAACGGGGATGACTATGGCTACACCTTC.